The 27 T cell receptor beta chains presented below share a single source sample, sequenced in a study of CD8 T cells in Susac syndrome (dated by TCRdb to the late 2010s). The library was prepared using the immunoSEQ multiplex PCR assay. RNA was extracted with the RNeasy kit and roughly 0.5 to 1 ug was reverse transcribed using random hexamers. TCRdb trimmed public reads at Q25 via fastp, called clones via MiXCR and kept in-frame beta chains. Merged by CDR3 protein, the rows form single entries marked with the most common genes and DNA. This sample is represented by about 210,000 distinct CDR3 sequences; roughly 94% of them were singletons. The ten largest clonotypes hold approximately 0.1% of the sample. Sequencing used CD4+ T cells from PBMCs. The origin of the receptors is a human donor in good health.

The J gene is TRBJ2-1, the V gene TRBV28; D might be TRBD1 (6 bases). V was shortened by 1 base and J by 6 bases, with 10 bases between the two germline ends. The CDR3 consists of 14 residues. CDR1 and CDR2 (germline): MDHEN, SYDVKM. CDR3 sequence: CASSLFLGANEQFF. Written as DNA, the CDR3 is TGTGCCAGCAGTTTATTCCTGGGGGCCAATGAGCAGTTCTTC.

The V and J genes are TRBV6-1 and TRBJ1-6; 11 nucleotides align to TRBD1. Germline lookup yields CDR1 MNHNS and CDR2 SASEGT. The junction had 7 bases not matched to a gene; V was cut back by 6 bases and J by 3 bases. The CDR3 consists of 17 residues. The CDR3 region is CASRLPGQGVYNSPLHF. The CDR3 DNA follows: TGTGCCAGCAGGCTACCGGGACAGGGGGTCTATAATTCACCCCTCCACTTT.

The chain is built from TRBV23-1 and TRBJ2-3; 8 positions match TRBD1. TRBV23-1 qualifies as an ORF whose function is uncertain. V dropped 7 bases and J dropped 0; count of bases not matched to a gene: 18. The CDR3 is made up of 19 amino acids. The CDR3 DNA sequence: TGCGCCAGCAAAGACAGGGGCCGCGACGCAGATACCAGCACAGATACGCAGTATTTT. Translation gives CASKDRGRDADTSTDTQYF.

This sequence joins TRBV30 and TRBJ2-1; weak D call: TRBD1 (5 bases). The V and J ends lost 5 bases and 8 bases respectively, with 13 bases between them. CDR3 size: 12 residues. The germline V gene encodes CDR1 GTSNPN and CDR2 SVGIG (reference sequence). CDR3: CAWGAYGDEQFF. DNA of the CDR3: TGTGCCTGGGGGGCCTACGGAGATGAGCAGTTCTTC.

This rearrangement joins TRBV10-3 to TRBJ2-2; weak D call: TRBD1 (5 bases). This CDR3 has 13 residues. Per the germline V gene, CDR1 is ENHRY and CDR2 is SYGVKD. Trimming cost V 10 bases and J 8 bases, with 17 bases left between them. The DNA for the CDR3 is TGTGCCACACGAGACAGTCCCTGGGGGGAGCTGTTTTTT. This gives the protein CATRDSPWGELFF.

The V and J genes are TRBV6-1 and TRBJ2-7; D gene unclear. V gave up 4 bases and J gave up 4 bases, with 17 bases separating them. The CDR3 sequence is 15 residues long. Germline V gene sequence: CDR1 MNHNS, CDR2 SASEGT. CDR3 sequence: CASSAAAAGFYEQYV. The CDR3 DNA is TGTGCCAGCAGTGCCGCGGCAGCTGGATTTTACGAGCAGTACGTC.

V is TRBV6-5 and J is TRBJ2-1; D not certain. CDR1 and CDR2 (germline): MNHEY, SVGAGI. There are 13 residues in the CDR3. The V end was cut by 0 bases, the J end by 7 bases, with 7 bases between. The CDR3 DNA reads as TGTGCCAGCAGTTACTCGAAACGGAATGAGCAGTTCTTC. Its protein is CASSYSKRNEQFF.

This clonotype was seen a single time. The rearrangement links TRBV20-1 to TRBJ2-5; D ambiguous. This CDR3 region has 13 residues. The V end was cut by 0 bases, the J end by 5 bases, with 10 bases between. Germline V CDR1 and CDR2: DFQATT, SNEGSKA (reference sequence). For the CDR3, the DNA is TGCAGTGCTAGAGATAATCCGGGTGAGACCCAGTACTTC. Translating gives CSARDNPGETQYF.

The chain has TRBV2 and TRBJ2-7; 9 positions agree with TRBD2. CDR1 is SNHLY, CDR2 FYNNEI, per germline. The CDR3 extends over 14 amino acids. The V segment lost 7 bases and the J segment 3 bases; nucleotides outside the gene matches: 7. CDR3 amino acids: CASTTGLANYEQYF. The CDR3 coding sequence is TGTGCCAGCACCACGGGACTAGCTAACTACGAGCAGTACTTC. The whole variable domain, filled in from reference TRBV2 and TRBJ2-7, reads EPEVTQTPSHQVTQMGQEVILRCVPISNHLYFYWYRQILGQKVEFLVSFYNNEISEKSEIFDDQFSVERPDGSNFTLKIRSTKLEDSAMYFCASTTGLANYEQYFGPGTRLTVT.

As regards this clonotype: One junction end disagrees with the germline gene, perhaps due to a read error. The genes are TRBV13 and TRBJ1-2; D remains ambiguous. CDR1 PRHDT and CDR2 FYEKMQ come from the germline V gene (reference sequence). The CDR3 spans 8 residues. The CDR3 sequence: CAIPTDGF. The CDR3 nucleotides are TGTGCCATCCCGACTGATGGATTC.

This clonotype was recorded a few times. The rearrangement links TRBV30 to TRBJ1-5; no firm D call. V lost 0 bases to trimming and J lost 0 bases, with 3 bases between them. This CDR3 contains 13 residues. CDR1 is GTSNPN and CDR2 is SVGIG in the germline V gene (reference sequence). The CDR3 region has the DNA TGTGCCTGGAGTGTCTCTAGCAATCAGCCCCAGCATTTT. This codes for CAWSVSSNQPQHF.

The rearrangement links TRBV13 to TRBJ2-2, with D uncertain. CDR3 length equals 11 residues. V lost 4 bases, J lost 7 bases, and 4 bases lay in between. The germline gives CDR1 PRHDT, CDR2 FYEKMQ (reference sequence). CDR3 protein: CASSYLGELFF. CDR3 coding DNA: TGTGCCAGCAGCTATCTCGGGGAGCTGTTTTTT.

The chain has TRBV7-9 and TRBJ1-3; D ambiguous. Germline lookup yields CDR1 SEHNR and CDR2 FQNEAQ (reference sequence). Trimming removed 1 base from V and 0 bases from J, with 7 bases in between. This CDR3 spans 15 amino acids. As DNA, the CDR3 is TGTGCCAGCAGCTTAGAGCGAATCTCTGGAAACACCATATATTTT. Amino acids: CASSLERISGNTIYF.

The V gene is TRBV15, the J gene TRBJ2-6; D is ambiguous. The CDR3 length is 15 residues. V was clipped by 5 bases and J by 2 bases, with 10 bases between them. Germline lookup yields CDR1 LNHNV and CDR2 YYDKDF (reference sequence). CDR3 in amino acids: CATSGTVTGANVLTF. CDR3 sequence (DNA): TGTGCCACCAGCGGTACAGTTACTGGGGCCAACGTCCTGACTTTC.

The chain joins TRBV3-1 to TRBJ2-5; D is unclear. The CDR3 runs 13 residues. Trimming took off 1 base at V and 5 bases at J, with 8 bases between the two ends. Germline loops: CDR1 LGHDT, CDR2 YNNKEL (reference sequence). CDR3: CASSQGATETQYF. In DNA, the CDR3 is TGTGCCAGCAGCCAAGGGGCCACTGAGACCCAGTACTTC.

The CDR3, as DNA: TGTGCCAGCAGCTTGGCTCCCAGACACTATGGCTACACCTTC. As protein: CASSLAPRHYGYTF. The rearrangement links TRBV5-6 to TRBJ1-2; D remains unclear. Germline CDR1 reads SGHDT; CDR2 reads YYEEEE. The CDR3 has 14 amino acids. V lost 0 bases and J lost 3, with 9 bases in between.

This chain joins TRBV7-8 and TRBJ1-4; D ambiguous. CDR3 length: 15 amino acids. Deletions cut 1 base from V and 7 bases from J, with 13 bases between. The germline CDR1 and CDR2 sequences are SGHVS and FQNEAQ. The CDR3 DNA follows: TGTGCCAGCAGCTTAGAGAGACCATCGACTGAAAAACTGTTTTTT. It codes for CASSLERPSTEKLFF.

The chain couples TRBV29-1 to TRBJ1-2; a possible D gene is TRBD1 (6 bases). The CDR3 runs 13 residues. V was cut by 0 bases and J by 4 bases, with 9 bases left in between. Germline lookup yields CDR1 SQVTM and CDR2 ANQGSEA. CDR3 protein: CSVEDKGGYGYTF. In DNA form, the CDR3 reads TGCAGCGTTGAAGATAAAGGGGGCTATGGCTACACCTTC. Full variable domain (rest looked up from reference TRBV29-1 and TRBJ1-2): SAVISQKPSRDICQRGTSLTIQCQVDSQVTMMFWYRQQPGQSLTLIATANQGSEATYESGFVIDKFPISRPNLTFSTLTVSNMSPEDSSIYLCSVEDKGGYGYTFGSGTRLTVV.

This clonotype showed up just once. CDR3 amino acids: CASSFSGDGNQPQHF. CDR3 coding DNA: TGTGCCAGCAGTTTTTCCGGGGATGGTAATCAGCCCCAGCATTTT. The gene calls are TRBV27 and TRBJ1-5; D is undetermined. V gave up 3 bases and J gave up 4 bases, with 13 bases separating them. This CDR3 has 15 amino acids. Per germline, CDR1 MNHEY and CDR2 SMNVEV (reference sequence).

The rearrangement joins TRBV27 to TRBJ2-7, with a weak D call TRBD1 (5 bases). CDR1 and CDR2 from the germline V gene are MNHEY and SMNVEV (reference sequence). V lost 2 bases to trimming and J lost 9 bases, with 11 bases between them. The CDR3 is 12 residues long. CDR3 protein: CASSLRGRWQYF. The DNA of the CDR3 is TGTGCCAGCAGTTTAAGGGGTCGGTGGCAGTACTTC.

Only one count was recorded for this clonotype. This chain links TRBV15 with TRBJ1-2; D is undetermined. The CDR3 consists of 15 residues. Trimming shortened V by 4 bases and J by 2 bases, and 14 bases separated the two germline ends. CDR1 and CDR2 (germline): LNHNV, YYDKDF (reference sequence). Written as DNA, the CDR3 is TGTGCCACCAGCATATGGACGGCGATCAACTATGGCTACACCTTC. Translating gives CATSIWTAINYGYTF.

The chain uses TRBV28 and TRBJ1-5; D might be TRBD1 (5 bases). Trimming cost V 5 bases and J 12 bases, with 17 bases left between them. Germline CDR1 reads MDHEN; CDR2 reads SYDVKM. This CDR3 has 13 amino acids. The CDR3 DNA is TGTGCCAGCAGTCCCGACCCCCAGGGAGTCCAGCATTTT. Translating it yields CASSPDPQGVQHF.

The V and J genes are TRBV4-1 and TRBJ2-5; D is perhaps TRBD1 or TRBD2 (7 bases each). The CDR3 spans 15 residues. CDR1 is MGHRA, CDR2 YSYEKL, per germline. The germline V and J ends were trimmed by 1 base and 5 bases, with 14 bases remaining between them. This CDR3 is CASSQVGGGGETQYF. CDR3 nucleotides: TGCGCCAGCAGCCAAGTAGGGGGAGGGGGCGAGACCCAGTACTTC.

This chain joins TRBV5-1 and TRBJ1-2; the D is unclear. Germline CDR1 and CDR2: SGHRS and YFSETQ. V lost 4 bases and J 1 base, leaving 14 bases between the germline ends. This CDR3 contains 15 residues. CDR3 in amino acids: CASSTALTHNYGYTF. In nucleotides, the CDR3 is TGCGCCAGCAGCACCGCATTGACACATAACTATGGCTACACCTTC.

In DNA, the CDR3 is TGCAGTGCGGGACTAGCGGGGAGTGAGCAGTTCTTC. Its protein product is CSAGLAGSEQFF. The chain has TRBV20-1 and TRBJ2-1, with TRBD2 matching 13 bases. CDR1 and CDR2 (germline): DFQATT, SNEGSKA (reference sequence). After removal of 6 bases from V and 9 bases from J, the junction contained 2 bases not matched to a gene. The CDR3 is 12 residues long.

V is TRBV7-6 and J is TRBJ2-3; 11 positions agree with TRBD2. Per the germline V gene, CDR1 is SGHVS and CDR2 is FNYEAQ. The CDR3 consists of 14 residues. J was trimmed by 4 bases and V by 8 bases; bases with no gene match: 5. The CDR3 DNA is TGTGCCAGCGGGCGACTAGCGGGATCAGATACGCAGTATTTT. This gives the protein CASGRLAGSDTQYF.

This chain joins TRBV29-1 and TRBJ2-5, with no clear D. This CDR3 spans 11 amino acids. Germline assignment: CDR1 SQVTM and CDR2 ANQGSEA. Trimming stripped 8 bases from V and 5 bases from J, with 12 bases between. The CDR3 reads CSIRETETQYF. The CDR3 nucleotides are TGCAGCATAAGGGAAACCGAGACCCAGTACTTC.